This T cell receptor beta chain was identified in a study of control samples from healthy donors and cancer patients. The table came from immunoSEQ multiplex PCR; TCRdb's copy has only in-frame clones and leaves some out. The table shows about 75,000 clones, with 84% occurring only once. A single count supports this clone. Specimen: blood. This TCR was sampled from a man between 45 and 60 years old in good health.

The CDR3 loop reads CASSPTLDSSYNEQFF. CDR3 nucleotides: TGTGCCAGCTCACCAACCCTGGACAGCTCCTACAATGAGCAGTTCTTC. This sequence joins TRBV18 and TRBJ2-1; tentative D call: TRBD1 (6 bases). This CDR3 comprises 16 residues. From germline, CDR1 is KGHSH and CDR2 LQKENI. The V and J ends lost 2 bases and 0 bases respectively, with 11 bases between them.